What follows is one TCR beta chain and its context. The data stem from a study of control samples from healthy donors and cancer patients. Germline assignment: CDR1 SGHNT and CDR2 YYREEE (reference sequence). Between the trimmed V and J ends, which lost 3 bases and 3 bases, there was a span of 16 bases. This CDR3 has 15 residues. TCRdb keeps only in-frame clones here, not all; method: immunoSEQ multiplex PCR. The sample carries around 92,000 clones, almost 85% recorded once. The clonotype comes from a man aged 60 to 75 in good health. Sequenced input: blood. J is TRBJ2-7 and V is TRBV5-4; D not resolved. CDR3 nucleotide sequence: TGTGCCAGCAGCTCGGATAAGTGGGGTTTCTACGAGCAGTACTTC. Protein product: CASSSDKWGFYEQYF.